The 31 T cell receptor beta chains listed next were all sequenced from one sample in a study of CD8+CD57+ T cells in acquired aplastic anemia. For sequencing, patients were chosen who had shown expansion of CD8+CD57+ cells by flow cytometry. Genomic DNA, serving as template, underwent TCR beta VDJ and CDR3 profiling. Via MiXCR, TCRdb re-called the reads, giving one row per CDR3 protein. This table has 250,000 or so distinct CDR3 sequences, around half appearing once. The sequencing sample was made of sorted CD4+, CD8+, or CD8+CD57+ T cells (not recorded which) from PBMCs. The receptors here all came from a human donor with aplastic anemia.

The chain has TRBV5-5 and TRBJ2-5; 9 nucleotides line up with TRBD1. V lost 4 bases and J lost 5; bases outside the gene matches: 9. There are 15 residues in the CDR3. Germline V gene data show CDR1 as SGHKS and CDR2 as YYEKEE (reference sequence). In nucleotides, the CDR3 is TGTGCCAGCAGCCGAGGGACAGGGCCTAGGGAGACCCAGTACTTC. Translation gives CASSRGTGPRETQYF.

This sequence joins TRBV20-1 and TRBJ1-1, with no clear D. Germline loops: CDR1 DFQATT, CDR2 SNEGSKA (reference sequence). The CDR3 loop spans 13 amino acids. V gave up 6 bases and J gave up 0 bases, with 11 bases separating them. CDR3 sequence: CSAPEVMNTEAFF. The DNA for the CDR3 is TGCAGTGCACCAGAAGTAATGAACACTGAAGCTTTCTTT.

The chain employs TRBV20-1 and TRBJ2-3; 7 bases line up with TRBD2. The germline CDR1 and CDR2 sequences are DFQATT and SNEGSKA (reference sequence). The CDR3 spans 15 residues. Trimming at V came to 0 bases and at J to 2 bases, leaving 5 bases not matched to a gene. This chain's CDR3 is CSARDMLAVTDTQYF. As DNA, the CDR3 is TGCAGTGCTAGAGATATGCTAGCGGTCACAGATACGCAGTATTTT.

The chain has TRBV20-1 and TRBJ2-7; the D gene is possibly TRBD2 (5 bases). The CDR3 totals 16 residues. Germline CDR1 and CDR2: DFQATT and SNEGSKA (reference sequence). V lost 6 bases to trimming and J lost 3 bases, with 24 bases between them. In DNA, the CDR3 is TGCAGTGCCAATGGACGGAGCGGCGGGCACCTCTACGAGCAGTACTTC. It encodes CSANGRSGGHLYEQYF.

With respect to this clonotype: Because the CDR3 is missing its conserved closing phenylalanine or tryptophan, this is likely a read error. This chain connects TRBV25-1 to TRBJ1-6; 10 bases fit TRBD1. The CDR3 is 22 amino acids. V lost 2 bases, J lost 1 base, and 17 bases stayed unmatched. From germline, CDR1 is MGHDK and CDR2 SYGVNS. CDR3 amino acids: CASSEITLDRGKPFSYNSPLHY. The CDR3, as DNA: TGTGCCAGCAGTGAAATAACCTTGGACAGGGGGAAGCCCTTTTCCTATAATTCACCCCTCCACTAT.

This clonotype was seen a single time. The chain employs TRBV15 and TRBJ2-1; TRBD2 matches at 11 bases. Germline loops: CDR1 LNHNV, CDR2 YYDKDF (reference sequence). The CDR3 has 18 amino acids. V lost 0 bases and J lost 2; bases outside the gene matches: 6. The CDR3 region is CATSRDSGGAKTYNEQFF. The CDR3 region has the DNA TGTGCCACCAGCAGAGATAGCGGGGGGGCTAAAACCTACAATGAGCAGTTCTTC. The complete variable domain, with remaining parts taken from reference TRBV15 and TRBJ2-1, reads DAMVIQNPRYQVTQFGKPVTLSCSQTLNHNVMYWYQQKSSQAPKLLFHYYDKDFNNEADTPDNFQSRRPNTSFCFLDIRSPGLGDTAMYLCATSRDSGGAKTYNEQFFGPGTRLTVL.

V is TRBV29-1 and J is TRBJ1-2; D remains ambiguous. The CDR3 runs to 13 residues. The germline CDR1 and CDR2 sequences are SQVTM and ANQGSEA. V lost 3 bases and J lost 4, with 12 bases in between. Written as DNA, the CDR3 is TGCAGCGTTGAGTGGGAGAAGGGCTATGGCTACACCTTC. Protein product: CSVEWEKGYGYTF.

This clonotype showed up many times. This chain uses TRBV12-3 or TRBV12-4 with TRBJ1-2; 9 bases map to TRBD1. This CDR3 has 14 residues. The V and J ends lost 3 bases and 8 bases, in that order; junction bases with no gene match: 7. The DNA of the CDR3 is TGTGCCAGCAGTTTTAGGGACAGGGAAAACGGCTACACCTTC. It is translated as CASSFRDRENGYTF.

The V gene is TRBV5-1, the J gene TRBJ1-2; perhaps TRBD1 as D (5 bases). The CDR3 is 14 residues long. Trimming stripped 4 bases from V and 8 bases from J, with 18 bases between. CDR1 and CDR2 from the germline V gene are SGHRS and YFSETQ. The CDR3 DNA is TGCGCCAGCAGCCCCGGACTAGCGGGGGGAGGCTACACCTTC. Encoded protein: CASSPGLAGGGYTF.

This clonotype was seen a few times. The J gene is TRBJ2-2, the V gene TRBV6-2 or TRBV6-3; D call uncertain. The V end was cut by 0 bases, the J end by 6 bases, with 20 bases between. Germline V gene lookup returns CDR1 MNHEY and CDR2 SVGEGT. This CDR3 has 18 residues. CDR3 protein: CASSYSRGIGVDAGELFF. The CDR3 bases are TGTGCCAGCAGTTACTCGAGAGGCATTGGGGTTGACGCCGGGGAGCTGTTTTTT.

The chain carries TRBV20-1 and TRBJ2-1; either TRBD1 or TRBD2 may supply D (5 bases each). V lost 3 bases, J lost 9 bases, and 15 bases lay in between. The CDR3 spans 13 residues. Germline V gene lookup returns CDR1 DFQATT and CDR2 SNEGSKA (reference sequence). The CDR3 sequence is CSARPGTPPEQFF. The CDR3 nucleotides are TGCAGTGCTAGGCCCGGGACCCCCCCTGAGCAGTTCTTC.

This clonotype was recorded many times. The chain joins TRBV15 to TRBJ1-4; tentative D call: TRBD1 (6 bases). In germline, CDR1 is LNHNV, CDR2 YYDKDF (reference sequence). The CDR3 covers 16 residues. The V end was cut by 0 bases, the J end by 3 bases, with 11 bases between. CDR3 sequence (DNA): TGTGCCACCAGCAGAGATCTTGAGGGGGCTAATGAAAAACTGTTTTTT. It encodes CATSRDLEGANEKLFF.

The J gene is TRBJ1-3, the V gene TRBV19; D call uncertain. This CDR3 spans 11 amino acids. Germline values: CDR1 LNHDA, CDR2 SQIVND (reference sequence). Trimming cost V 8 bases and J 3 bases, with 5 bases left between them. CDR3 in amino acids: CASYSGNTIYF. The CDR3 nucleotides read TGTGCCAGTTACAGTGGAAACACCATATATTTT.

This clonotype occurred many times. The chain combines TRBV19 with TRBJ2-3, with a weak D call TRBD2 (5 bases). V was pared by 6 bases and J by 0 bases, with 13 bases between. There are 15 residues in the CDR3. Germline-derived CDR1 and CDR2 are LNHDA and SQIVND (reference sequence). CDR3 coding DNA: TGTGCCAGTAGCCCCGGACTGAAGAGCACAGATACGCAGTATTTT. It yields the protein CASSPGLKSTDTQYF.

The rearrangement joins TRBV2 to TRBJ1-5, with D tentatively TRBD1 (6 bases). The CDR3 has 14 amino acids. V lost 7 bases, J lost 3 bases, and 13 bases lay in between. Germline CDR1 SNHLY, CDR2 FYNNEI. The DNA of the CDR3 is TGTGCCAGCATGTGGACAGAAAACAATCAGCCCCAGCATTTT. Its protein product is CASMWTENNQPQHF.

This chain uses TRBV7-8 with TRBJ1-4, with TRBD1 as a possible D gene (6 bases). The V gene's germline CDR1 is SGHVS and CDR2 FQNEAQ. The CDR3 has 14 residues. V lost 3 bases to trimming and J lost 8 bases, with 13 bases between them. The chain's CDR3 is CASSFSGGGEKLFF. The CDR3 DNA is TGTGCCAGCAGCTTTAGTGGGGGCGGAGAAAAACTGTTTTTT.

The table lists this clonotype with many counts. The gene calls are TRBV10-3 and TRBJ1-4; no definite D call. This CDR3 contains 14 residues. From germline, CDR1 is ENHRY and CDR2 SYGVKD. The V gene lost 4 bases and the J gene lost 6 bases, with 12 bases spanning the gap. DNA for the CDR3: TGTGCCATCAGTGCCGTCGGGGTCGATGAAAAACTGTTTTTT. The encoded protein is CAISAVGVDEKLFF.

V gene TRBV20-1 combines with J gene TRBJ1-1, with 8 bases aligning to TRBD1. CDR3 length equals 11 residues. J was trimmed by 7 bases and V by 8 bases; bases with no gene match: 6. Germline CDR1 and CDR2: DFQATT and SNEGSKA (reference sequence). CDR3 bases: TGCAGTTCAGGGGGGACAGGTGAAGCTTTCTTT. Translating gives CSSGGTGEAFF.

The chain carries TRBV24-1 and TRBJ2-1; 9 bases map to TRBD1. There are 17 residues in the CDR3. The V gene's germline CDR1 is KGHDR and CDR2 SFDVKD. J lost 6 bases, V lost 1 base, and 9 bases had no gene match. In DNA form, the CDR3 reads TGTGCCACCAGTGATTTTGCGGGACAGGGATTTGGCAATGAGCAGTTCTTC. Amino acids: CATSDFAGQGFGNEQFF.

This clonotype was picked up many times. V is TRBV19 and J is TRBJ1-2; unclear D gene. V lost 11 bases to trimming and J lost 8 bases, with 18 bases between them. The CDR3 extends over 12 amino acids. Germline V lookup: CDR1 LNHDA, CDR2 SQIVND (reference sequence). The CDR3 sequence is CAATGTSWGYTF. CDR3 nucleotides: TGTGCCGCGACGGGAACTTCGTGGGGCTACACCTTC.

The chain is built from TRBV7-9 and TRBJ2-5; maybe TRBD1 (6 bases). This CDR3 region has 16 residues. With 2 bases removed from V and 3 bases from J, the gap between germline ends came to 16 bases. The germline CDR1 and CDR2 sequences are SEHNR and FQNEAQ (reference sequence). CDR3 nucleotides: TGTGCCAGCAGCTTAACCGTTACAGGGCGAGAAGAGACCCAGTACTTC. The encoded protein is CASSLTVTGREETQYF.

This chain joins TRBV25-1 and TRBJ2-1; possible D gene TRBD1, 5 bases. This CDR3 spans 16 amino acids. Germline CDR1 and CDR2: MGHDK and SYGVNS. V was trimmed by 8 bases and J by 0 bases, leaving 17 bases between them. CDR3 nucleotide sequence: TGTGCCAGCCGACCTCAGGACACGGACTCCTACAATGAGCAGTTCTTC. Translation: CASRPQDTDSYNEQFF.

The CDR3 nucleotides read TGTGCCAGCAGTTTTTCCGCGGGAGATCATTACAATGAGCAGTTCTTC. Protein product: CASSFSAGDHYNEQFF. V usage is TRBV9 and J usage is TRBJ2-1, with 7 positions matching TRBD2. The CDR3 runs to 16 residues. The V and J ends lost 5 bases and 4 bases, in that order; junction bases with no gene match: 12. CDR1 SGDLS and CDR2 YYNGEE come from the germline V gene.

This clonotype showed up many times. Written as DNA, the CDR3 is TGTGCCAGCAGTTTTTCATTAGGACAGGGGGCAAGAAATGAGCAGTTCTTC. This codes for CASSFSLGQGARNEQFF. The chain recombines TRBV12-3 or TRBV12-4 with TRBJ2-1; TRBD1 aligns across 11 bases. Germline trimming cut 3 bases from V and 7 bases from J; bases unmatched to any gene: 11. The CDR3 contains 17 residues.

The genes are TRBV19 and TRBJ2-3, with 10 bases fitting TRBD1. Germline CDR1 is LNHDA and CDR2 is SQIVND (reference sequence). J was trimmed by 5 bases and V by 5 bases; bases with no gene match: 10. The CDR3 totals 16 residues. The CDR3 DNA is TGTGCCAGTAGTCTTAGTGACAGGGGGCTCGAAGATACGCAGTATTTT. It encodes CASSLSDRGLEDTQYF.

The genes are TRBV20-1 and TRBJ1-2; D uncertain. In germline, CDR1 is DFQATT, CDR2 SNEGSKA (reference sequence). This CDR3 has 14 residues. The V end was cut by 0 bases, the J end by 7 bases, with 15 bases between. DNA of the CDR3: TGCAGTGCTAGAGATTACCGACATTCGGCTGGCTACACCTTC. Translation gives CSARDYRHSAGYTF.

The CDR3 DNA reads as TGTGCCAGCAGTTACTCTGCTATGGGTATCTACGAGCAGTACTTC. As protein: CASSYSAMGIYEQYF. The chain carries TRBV6-2 or TRBV6-3 and TRBJ2-7; D is uncertain. Germline V CDR1 and CDR2: MNHEY, SVGEGT. Trimming took off 0 bases at V and 3 bases at J, with 12 bases between the two ends. The CDR3 contains 15 residues.

This clonotype was observed a few times. The V call is TRBV27, the J call TRBJ1-2; possibly TRBD1 for D (6 bases). This CDR3 spans 16 amino acids. Germline values: CDR1 MNHEY, CDR2 SMNVEV (reference sequence). V gave up 5 bases and J gave up 0 bases, with 16 bases separating them. CDR3 protein: CASSATTGDANYGYTF. The CDR3 nucleotides are TGTGCCAGCAGTGCGACGACAGGTGACGCTAACTATGGCTACACCTTC.

This clonotype was seen ten or more times. This chain connects TRBV28 to TRBJ1-5; no definite D call. The CDR3 covers 13 residues. Germline lookup yields CDR1 MDHEN and CDR2 SYDVKM. Trimming removed 3 bases from V and 7 bases from J, with 10 bases in between. Here the CDR3 DNA reads TGTGCCAGCAGTTTGGGGTTGTCGCAGCCCCAGCATTTT. Amino acids: CASSLGLSQPQHF.

This chain uses TRBV6-6 with TRBJ1-4; D gene unclear. V was shortened by 5 bases and J by 9 bases, with 16 bases between the two germline ends. Germline-derived CDR1 and CDR2 are MNHNY and SVGAGI (reference sequence). This CDR3 comprises 14 residues. The CDR3 protein is CASSLDGTRKKLFF. The DNA for the CDR3 is TGTGCCAGCAGTCTAGACGGCACGCGGAAAAAACTGTTTTTT.

This clonotype was observed once. Compared with germline, one end of the junction differs, possibly owing to a read error. The genes are TRBV6-6 and TRBJ1-1; maybe TRBD1 (6 bases). The CDR3 length is 18 residues. Germline assignment: CDR1 MNHNY and CDR2 SVGAGI (reference sequence). CDR3 coding DNA: TGTGCCAGCAGTCCGTGGCTAGGGACACCTTATATGAACACTGAAGCTCTCTTT. Translating it yields CASSPWLGTPYMNTEALF.